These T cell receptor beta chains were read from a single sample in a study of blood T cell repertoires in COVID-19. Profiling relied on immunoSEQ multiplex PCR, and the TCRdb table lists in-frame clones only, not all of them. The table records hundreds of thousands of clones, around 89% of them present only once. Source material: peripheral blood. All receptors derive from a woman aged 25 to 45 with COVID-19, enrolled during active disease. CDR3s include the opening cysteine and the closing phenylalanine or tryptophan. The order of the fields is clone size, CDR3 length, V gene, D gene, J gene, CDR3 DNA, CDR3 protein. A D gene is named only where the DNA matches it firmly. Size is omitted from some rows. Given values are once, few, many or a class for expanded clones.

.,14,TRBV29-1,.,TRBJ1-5,TGCAGCGTCACCGAGGGCAACAGCAATCAGCCCCAGCATTTT,CSVTEGNSNQPQHF
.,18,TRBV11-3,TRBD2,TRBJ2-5,TGTGCCAGCAGCTTATGGTCTCTAGCGGGAGGGGACCAAGAGACCCAGTACTTC,CASSLWSLAGGDQETQYF
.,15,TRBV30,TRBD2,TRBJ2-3,TGTGCCTGGGCTTTAGCGGGAGCCCGCCACACTGCGCAGTATTTT,CAWALAGARHTAQYF
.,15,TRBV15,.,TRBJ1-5,TGTGCCACCAGCAGAGATAGAGCGCTTCATCAGCCCCAGCATTTT,CATSRDRALHQPQHF
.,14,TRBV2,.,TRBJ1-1,TGTGCCAGCAGTGAAAATTATCTAACCCAAAGAGCTTTCTTT,CASSENYLTQRAFF
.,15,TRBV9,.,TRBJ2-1,TGTGCCAGCAGCGTAGACGGGAGTAACTACAATGAGCAGTTCTTC,CASSVDGSNYNEQFF
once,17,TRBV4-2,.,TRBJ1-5,TGTGCCAGCAGCCAAGATCCTACCCGAGCTAGCAATCAGCCCCAGCATTTT,CASSQDPTRASNQPQHF
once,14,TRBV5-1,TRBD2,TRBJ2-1,TGCGCCAGCAGGACTAGCGGAATTTACAATGAGCAGTTCTTC,CASRTSGIYNEQFF
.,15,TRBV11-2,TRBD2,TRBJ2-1,TGTGCCAGCAGCTTAGATAGCGGGGGGGGCAATGAGCAGTTCTTC,CASSLDSGGGNEQFF
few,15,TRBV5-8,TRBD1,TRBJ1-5,TGTGCCAGTCGCCAGGGGGCTGGTAGCAATCAGCCCCAGCATTTT,CASRQGAGSNQPQHF
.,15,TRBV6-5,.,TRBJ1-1,TGTGCCAGCAAGACCCACCGACAGAAGAACACTGAAGCTTTCTTT,CASKTHRQKNTEAFF
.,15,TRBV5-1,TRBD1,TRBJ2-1,TGCGCCAGCAGCGCGAGACAGGGGGCCCACAATGAGCAGTTCTTC,CASSARQGAHNEQFF
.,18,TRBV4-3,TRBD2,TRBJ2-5,TGCGCCAGCAGCCAAGAACCCCTCGGACTAGCGGGACAAGAGACCCAGTACTTC,CASSQEPLGLAGQETQYF
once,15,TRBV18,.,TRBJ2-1,TGTGCCAGCTCACCACCGTCTAGCGCTAAGGATGAGCAGTTCTTC,CASSPPSSAKDEQFF
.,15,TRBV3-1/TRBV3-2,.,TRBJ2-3,TGTGCCAGCAGCCAACAGACTCCTGGGGCGGATACGCAGTATTTT,CASSQQTPGADTQYF
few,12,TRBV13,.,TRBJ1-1,TGTGCCAGCAGCCTGACAGACACTGAAGCTTTCTTT,CASSLTDTEAFF
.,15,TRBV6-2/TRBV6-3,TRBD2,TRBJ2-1,TGTGCCAGCACCCCCGGGGGGACTACTTACAATGAGCAGTTCTTC,CASTPGGTTYNEQFF
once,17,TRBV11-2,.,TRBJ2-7,TGTGCCAGCAGCTTAGATGGTCGAGGGTATGTGGCTTACGAGCAGTACTTC,CASSLDGRGYVAYEQYF
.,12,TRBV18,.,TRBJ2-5,TGTGCCAGCTCCGAGAGGCAAGAGACCCAGTACTTC,CASSERQETQYF
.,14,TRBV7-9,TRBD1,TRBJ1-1,TGTGCCAGCAGTGGACAGGGGGCGGGAACTGAAGCTTTCTTT,CASSGQGAGTEAFF
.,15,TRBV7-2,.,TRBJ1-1,TGTGCCAGCAGCTTAGTTCGCAGGGCAAAAACTGAAGCTTTCTTT,CASSLVRRAKTEAFF
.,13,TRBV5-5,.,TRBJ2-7,TGTGCCAGCAGCTTGGTCATAGACTACGAGCAGTACTTC,CASSLVIDYEQYF
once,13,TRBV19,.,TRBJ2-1,TGTGCCAGTACCTTTACAGGATACAATGAGCAGTTCTTC,CASTFTGYNEQFF
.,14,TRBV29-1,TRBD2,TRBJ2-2,TGCAGCGTTGACGCTAGCGGGTTACCCGGGGAGCTGTTTTTT,CSVDASGLPGELFF
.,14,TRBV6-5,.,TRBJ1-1,TGTGCCGGGGGGGGTAGAGGCGACAACACTGAAGCTTTCTTT,CAGGGRGDNTEAFF
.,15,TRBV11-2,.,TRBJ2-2,TGTGCCAGCAGCTTAGTTCGGGAGTCGACCGGGGAGCTGTTTTTT,CASSLVRESTGELFF
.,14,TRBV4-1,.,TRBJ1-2,TGCGCCAGCAGCCAAGACACCAGATCAGGGCAATTCACCTTC,CASSQDTRSGQFTF
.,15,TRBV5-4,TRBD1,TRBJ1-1,TGTGCCAGCAGCTTGGCCCTACAGGGGTACACTGAAGCTTTCTTT,CASSLALQGYTEAFF
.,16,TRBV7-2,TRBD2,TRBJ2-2,TGTGCCAGCAGTCCAATAGCGGGGGGCCACCCCAGGGAGCTGTTTTTT,CASSPIAGGHPRELFF
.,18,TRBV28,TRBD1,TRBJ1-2,TGTGCCAGCACTAGCTTACGCGGGACAGAGATCTCTAACTATGGCTACACCTTC,CASTSLRGTEISNYGYTF
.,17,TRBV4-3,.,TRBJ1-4,TGCGCCAGCAGCCCACGGATTGGAGGGGTCTCTAATGAAAAACTGTTTTTT,CASSPRIGGVSNEKLFF
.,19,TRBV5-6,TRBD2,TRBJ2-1,TGTGCCAGCAGCTTGCCCGGGACTAGCGGGAGGACTTCCTACAATGAGCAGTTCTTC,CASSLPGTSGRTSYNEQFF
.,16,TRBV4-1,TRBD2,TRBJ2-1,TGCGCCAGCAGCCACAGAGTGGGACTAGCGCAGAATGAGCAGTTCTTC,CASSHRVGLAQNEQFF
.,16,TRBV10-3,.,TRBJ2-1,TGTGCCATCAGTGAGTCTGTACAGGGCTCCTACAATGAGCAGTTCTTC,CAISESVQGSYNEQFF
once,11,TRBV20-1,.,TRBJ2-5,TGCAGTGCGAGGTACCAAGAGACCCAGTACTTC,CSARYQETQYF
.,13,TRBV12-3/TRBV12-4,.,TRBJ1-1,TGTGCCAGCAGCCCTCCAGGGAACACTGAAGCTTTCTTT,CASSPPGNTEAFF
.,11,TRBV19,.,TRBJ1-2,TGTGCCAGTAGGGACGGGGAAGGCTACACCTTC,CASRDGEGYTF
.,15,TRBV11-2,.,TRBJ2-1,TGTGCCAGCAGCTTAGTTGGTAGGGGACTCAATGAGCAGTTCTTC,CASSLVGRGLNEQFF
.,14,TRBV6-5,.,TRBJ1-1,TGTGCCAGCATTTCGTGGTGGGGAGGGGCTGAAGCTTTCTTT,CASISWWGGAEAFF
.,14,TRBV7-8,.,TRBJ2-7,TGTGCCAGCAGCTTAGGGAGCGGAACCTACGAGCAGTACTTC,CASSLGSGTYEQYF
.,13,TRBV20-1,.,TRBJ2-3,TGCAGTGCTAGTGAGACTTACGCAGATACGCAGTATTTT,CSASETYADTQYF
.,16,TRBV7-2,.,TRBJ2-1,TGTGCCAGCAGCTTAGTTCCCGGACAGCGTGTCGATGAGCAGTTCTTC,CASSLVPGQRVDEQFF
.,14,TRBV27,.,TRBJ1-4,TGTGCCAGCAGTTTTCAGGGAGGGTATGAAAAACTGTTTTTT,CASSFQGGYEKLFF
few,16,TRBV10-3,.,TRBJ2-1,TGTGCCATCAGTGAACCAGGGGCTAGCTCCTACAATGAGCAGTTCTTC,CAISEPGASSYNEQFF
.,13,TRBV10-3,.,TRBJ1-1,TGTGCCATCACAGGGGCCCTGCACACTGAAGCTTTCTTT,CAITGALHTEAFF
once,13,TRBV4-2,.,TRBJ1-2,TGTGCCAGCAGCCAAGATCTGAGATACGGCTACACCTTC,CASSQDLRYGYTF
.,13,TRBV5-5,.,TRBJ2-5,TGTGCCAGCAGCTTTTCAGGTCAAGAGACCCAGTACTTC,CASSFSGQETQYF